The 7 T cell receptor beta chains reported below all come from one sample, sequenced in a study of siplizumab effects on memory and regulatory T cells (dated by TCRdb to about 2019). Receptor amplification or capture employed the immunoSEQ multiplex PCR assay. TCRdb retrieved this table from immuneACCESS and kept in-frame rearrangements only. Not all clones are present; in checked studies, unresolved V genes account for under half, and no reason is known for the remainder. The table for this sample lists 110,000 or so clones; around 90% of them were counted only once. The ten largest clones represent around 0.75% of the sample. Sequenced: Tregs sorted from blood. These receptor sequences come from a human donor in good health.

The chain recombines TRBV9 with TRBJ1-6; D is perhaps TRBD1 (6 bases). This CDR3 is built from 15 residues. Germline V gives CDR1 SGDLS, CDR2 YYNGEE. Trimming shortened V by 2 bases and J by 6 bases, and 12 bases separated the two germline ends. This CDR3 is CASSVRGRRNSPLHF. CDR3 DNA: TGTGCCAGCAGCGTCAGGGGTCGTCGTAATTCACCCCTCCACTTT.

The gene calls are TRBV11-1 and TRBJ1-1; unclear D gene. The CDR3 length is 14 residues. V lost 1 base and J lost 5, with 11 bases in between. Germline V gene sequence: CDR1 SGHAT, CDR2 FQDESV (reference sequence). In DNA, the CDR3 is TGTGCCAGCAGCTTAGTGCCCAGCGGGACTGAAGCTTTCTTT. This encodes CASSLVPSGTEAFF.

To note about this clone: The same CDR3 is also encoded by other DNA sequences in this sample. CDR3 sequence reads: CASSFRGMNTEAFF. CDR3 nucleotide sequence: TGTGCCAGCAGCTTCAGGGGGATGAACACTGAAGCTTTCTTT. The V call is TRBV27, the J call TRBJ1-1; 7 bases agree with TRBD1. The CDR3 length is 14 residues. Trimming took 6 bases from V and 0 from J; bases not matched to a gene: 4. In germline, CDR1 is MNHEY, CDR2 SMNVEV (reference sequence).

J is TRBJ2-1 and V is TRBV29-1; no firm D call. The CDR3 has 13 residues. Trimming removed 4 bases at V and 0 bases at J, with 7 bases between. Germline V gene lookup returns CDR1 SQVTM and CDR2 ANQGSEA. The CDR3 DNA is TGCAGCGTTGGAAGGAGCTCCTACAATGAGCAGTTCTTC. The encoded protein is CSVGRSSYNEQFF.

The CDR3 DNA is TGCAGCGGACAGGGGTTGAACTATGGCTACACCTTC. It specifies CSGQGLNYGYTF. This rearrangement joins TRBV29-1 to TRBJ1-2; 8 bases fit TRBD1. The germline gives CDR1 SQVTM, CDR2 ANQGSEA. V shed 7 bases and J 2 bases; nucleotides not matched to a gene: 3. The length of the CDR3 is 12 residues.

This chain links TRBV6-1 with TRBJ1-2, with TRBD1 as a possible D gene (5 bases). Germline V CDR1 and CDR2: MNHNS, SASEGT. V lost 3 bases to trimming and J lost 5 bases, with 10 bases between them. This CDR3 spans 13 amino acids. DNA for the CDR3: TGTGCCAGCAGTGAGGGGCAGGGATATGGCTACACCTTC. Protein sequence: CASSEGQGYGYTF.

The V call is TRBV2, the J call TRBJ2-5; D perhaps matches TRBD2 (5 bases). In germline, CDR1 is SNHLY, CDR2 FYNNEI. V was shortened by 6 bases and J by 1 base, with 15 bases between the two germline ends. The CDR3 is made up of 15 amino acids. Here the CDR3 reads CASSRTQTFQETQYF. CDR3 bases: TGTGCCAGCAGCAGGACTCAGACATTCCAAGAGACCCAGTACTTC.